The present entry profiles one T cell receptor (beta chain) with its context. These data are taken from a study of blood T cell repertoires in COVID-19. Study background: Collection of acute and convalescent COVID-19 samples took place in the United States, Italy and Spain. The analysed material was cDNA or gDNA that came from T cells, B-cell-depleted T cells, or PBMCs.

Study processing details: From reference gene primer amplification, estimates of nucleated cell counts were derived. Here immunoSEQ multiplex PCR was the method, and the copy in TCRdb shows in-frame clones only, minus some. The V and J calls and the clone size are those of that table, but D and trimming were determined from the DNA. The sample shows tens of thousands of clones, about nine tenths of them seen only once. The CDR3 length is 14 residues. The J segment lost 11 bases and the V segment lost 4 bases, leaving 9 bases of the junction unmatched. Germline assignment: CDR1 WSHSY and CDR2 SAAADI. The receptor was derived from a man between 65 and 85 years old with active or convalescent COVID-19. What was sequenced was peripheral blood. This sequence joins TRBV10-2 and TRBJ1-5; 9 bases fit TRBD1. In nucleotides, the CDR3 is TGCGCCAGCAGTGTATCGGGACAGGGTATCACCCAGCATTTT. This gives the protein CASSVSGQGITQHF.